This entry lists 14 T cell receptor beta chains sequenced from one sample in a study of response to subunit inactivated influenza vaccine. TCRdb redid the calling of the RT-PCR reads with MiXCR, one entry per CDR3 protein. The profile covers just under 250,000 distinct CDR3 sequences, with 12% appearing a single time and roughly 7.7% taken by the ten largest. The source material was non-naive T cells sorted from PBMCs, sampled 14 to 15 days before vaccination. Receptors were obtained from a man aged 50 to 60 who received an inactivated influenza vaccine.

This clonotype was detected many times. This chain links TRBV7-9 with TRBJ2-1, with 11 bases aligning to TRBD2. There are 15 residues in the CDR3. Germline V gene data show CDR1 as SEHNR and CDR2 as FQNEAQ (reference sequence). The V gene end was trimmed by 5 bases and the J gene end by 5 bases; junction bases not matched to a gene: 5. This CDR3 reads CASSASGRPNNEQFF. In DNA, the CDR3 is TGTGCCAGCAGCGCTAGCGGGAGGCCAAACAATGAGCAGTTCTTC.

This clonotype was detected a few times. V usage is TRBV24-1 and J usage is TRBJ2-1; a possible D gene is TRBD1 (6 bases). The germline V gene has CDR1 KGHDR and CDR2 SFDVKD. V shed 4 bases and J shed 1 base, with 13 bases lying between them. The CDR3 totals 16 residues. The CDR3 is CATSDPTGPSYNEQFF. The CDR3 DNA is TGTGCCACCAGTGACCCGACAGGCCCTTCCTACAATGAGCAGTTCTTC.

This clonotype was recorded a few times. The chain joins TRBV19 to TRBJ2-5; D unresolved. V shed 3 bases and J shed 1 base, with 6 bases lying between them. CDR1 and CDR2 from the germline V gene are LNHDA and SQIVND (reference sequence). This CDR3 spans 13 amino acids. The CDR3: CASSISSQETQYF. The CDR3 coding sequence is TGTGCCAGTAGTATCTCCAGCCAAGAGACCCAGTACTTC. The variable domain in full, with the rest retrieved from reference TRBV19 and TRBJ2-5, is DGGITQSPKYLFRKEGQNVTLSCEQNLNHDAMYWYRQDPGQGLRLIYYSQIVNDFQKGDIAEGYSVSREKKESFPLTVTSAQKNPTAFYLCASSISSQETQYFGPGTRLLVL.

DNA of the CDR3: TGTGCCAGCAGCTTAGTCGGGATGCGGGAGCAGTTCTTC. This translates into CASSLVGMREQFF. V usage is TRBV11-2 and J usage is TRBJ2-1; TRBD2 is a possible D gene (5 bases). The V end lost 1 base, the J end lost 10 bases, and 11 bases lay between the germline ends. Germline CDR1 SGHAT, CDR2 FQNNGV. This CDR3 is 13 amino acids long.

This clonotype showed up just a few times. This chain joins TRBV24-1 and TRBJ2-1; 12 bases are a match to TRBD2. J gave up 6 bases and V 1 base, and 12 bases lay outside the gene matches. Germline CDR1 is KGHDR and CDR2 is SFDVKD. This CDR3 has 19 residues. The CDR3 coding sequence is TGTGCCACCAGTGATTTTAAGACTAGCGGGGGCCCGGTAGGCAATGAGCAGTTCTTC. Translating gives CATSDFKTSGGPVGNEQFF.

This clonotype was counted between two and nine times. This rearrangement joins TRBV4-2 to TRBJ2-6; possible D gene TRBD2, 5 bases. This CDR3 has 16 residues. V gave up 0 bases and J gave up 4 bases, with 10 bases separating them. CDR1 and CDR2 from the germline V gene are LGHNA and YNFKEQ. The CDR3 here is CASSQDRGNGANVLTF. The CDR3 coding sequence is TGTGCCAGCAGCCAAGACCGGGGTAACGGGGCCAACGTCCTGACTTTC.

The genes are TRBV3-1 and TRBJ2-7, with 9 bases that match TRBD2. The V gene's germline CDR1 is LGHDT and CDR2 YNNKEL (reference sequence). The CDR3 length is 14 residues. V trimming: 3 bases; J trimming: 4 bases; junction bases outside the gene matches: 4. This CDR3 reads CASSHGGREYEQYF. The CDR3 bases are TGTGCCAGCAGCCATGGCGGGAGGGAGTACGAGCAGTACTTC.

This clonotype was counted many times. This chain uses TRBV4-3 with TRBJ2-1, with 7 bases aligning to TRBD1. After removal of 0 bases from V and 4 bases from J, the junction contained 6 bases not matched to a gene. The CDR3 length is 16 residues. Germline-derived CDR1 and CDR2 are LGHNA and YSLEER. The CDR3 DNA sequence: TGCGCCAGCAGCCAAGAGGGACAGCAAAGGTACAATGAGCAGTTCTTC. Translating it yields CASSQEGQQRYNEQFF.

As regards this clonotype: At one boundary the junction diverges from the germline segment, which might be a read error. The V and J genes are TRBV6-2 or TRBV6-3 and TRBJ2-1; 12 bases line up with TRBD2. The CDR3 has 15 amino acids. CDR1 is MNHEY, CDR2 SVGEGT, per germline. CDR3 protein: CASRRLAGVYKEQFF. The DNA for the CDR3 is TGTGCCAGCAGGAGACTAGCGGGGGTCTACAAGGAGCAGTTCTTC.

V and J are TRBV5-1 and TRBJ2-5; TRBD2 matches at 11 bases. The V and J ends lost 4 bases and 0 bases, in that order; junction bases with no gene match: 5. Looked up from germline, CDR1 is SGHRS and CDR2 is YFSETQ. The CDR3 loop spans 16 amino acids. CDR3 sequence: CASSLSSGGYQETQYF. In DNA form, the CDR3 reads TGCGCCAGCAGCCTCTCTAGCGGGGGGTACCAAGAGACCCAGTACTTC.

The chain uses TRBV16 and TRBJ1-1; 7 nucleotides align to TRBD1. The germline gives CDR1 KGHSY, CDR2 FQNENV. The V gene end was trimmed by 5 bases and the J gene end by 5 bases; junction bases not matched to a gene: 17. The CDR3 is 17 residues long. The CDR3 nucleotides are TGTGCCAGCAGCGTAAGATATGGAAACAGGGGAGGAACTGAAGCTTTCTTT. Residues: CASSVRYGNRGGTEAFF.

The chain recombines TRBV5-6 with TRBJ2-5; D is ambiguous. CDR3 length: 13 residues. The germline V gene has CDR1 SGHDT and CDR2 YYEEEE. V was pared by 4 bases and J by 2 bases, with 9 bases between. CDR3 bases: TGTGCCAGCAGCCTGGACGGACAAGAGACCCAGTACTTC. Its protein product is CASSLDGQETQYF.

The chain uses TRBV18 and TRBJ1-2; 9 positions match TRBD1. Germline V gene lookup returns CDR1 KGHSH and CDR2 LQKENI. V shed 0 bases, J shed 5 bases, and the junction held 1 base outside the gene matches. This CDR3 contains 14 residues. The CDR3 loop is CASSPPGQGYGYTF. Here the CDR3 DNA reads TGTGCCAGCTCACCACCGGGACAGGGTTATGGCTACACCTTC.

The chain carries TRBV28 and TRBJ1-2, with 7 bases identical to TRBD1. Germline values: CDR1 MDHEN, CDR2 SYDVKM. The CDR3 totals 14 residues. Losses at the gene ends were 6 bases for V and 7 bases for J; bases not matched to a gene: 11. The CDR3 region is CASRSDRDPSGYTF. CDR3 nucleotides: TGTGCCAGCAGATCCGACAGGGATCCTTCTGGCTACACCTTC.